This TCR beta chain was found in a study of T cells in tuberculosis. Study at large: The T cells targeted glucose monomycolate, a mycobacterial lipid, via CD1B.

Sequencing of TCR-alpha and TCR-beta chains was unpaired. Produced via immunoSEQ multiplex PCR; TCRdb's table is partial and in-frame only. The data contain tens of thousands of clones, roughly 93% of them singletons. After thawing and overnight rest, PBMC were stained with GMM-loaded CD1B tetramer, viability dye and anti-CD3 for sorting. The CD1B tetramers carried C32 glucose monomycolate purified from Rhodococcus equi. The germline gives CDR1 SGHRS, CDR2 YFSETQ. The V end lost 4 bases, the J end lost 0 bases, and 19 bases lay between the germline ends. This CDR3 has 17 residues. The sequence was obtained from an adult woman with latent tuberculosis. The sample taken for sequencing was CD1b-GMM tetramer-negative cells sorted from PBMCs. V is TRBV5-1 and J is TRBJ1-1; perhaps TRBD1 as D (5 bases). The CDR3 DNA sequence: TGCGCCAGCAGCACGAACCGGGTAGGGGCGGTGAACACTGAAGCTTTCTTT. Protein: CASSTNRVGAVNTEAFF.